The subject of this entry is one TCR beta chain. This record comes from a study of blood T cell repertoires in COVID-19. Overall study: Sites in the United States, Italy and Spain provided acute and convalescent COVID-19 samples. Nucleic acid was either cDNA or gDNA, and it came from T cells, B-cell-depleted T cells, or PBMCs.

Trimming removed 3 bases from V and 3 bases from J; junction bases left unmatched: 5. The V gene's germline CDR1 is MNHNS and CDR2 SASEGT. The length of the CDR3 is 15 residues. As originally analysed: Reference gene primer amplification yielded estimated nucleated cell counts. Method: immunoSEQ multiplex PCR; TCRdb's copy keeps in-frame clones and lacks some. The V and J calls and clone size come from that table; D and trimming were worked out from the DNA. The table has around 140,000 clones, around nine tenths seen once. The chain employs TRBV6-1 and TRBJ1-5; the match to TRBD1 covers 7 bases. The source of this sequence is a man between 65 and 85 years old with active COVID-19. Sequencing was performed on peripheral blood. The CDR3 sequence: CASSEPTGHNQPQHF. The CDR3 bases are TGTGCCAGCAGTGAGCCGACAGGGCACAATCAGCCCCAGCATTTT.